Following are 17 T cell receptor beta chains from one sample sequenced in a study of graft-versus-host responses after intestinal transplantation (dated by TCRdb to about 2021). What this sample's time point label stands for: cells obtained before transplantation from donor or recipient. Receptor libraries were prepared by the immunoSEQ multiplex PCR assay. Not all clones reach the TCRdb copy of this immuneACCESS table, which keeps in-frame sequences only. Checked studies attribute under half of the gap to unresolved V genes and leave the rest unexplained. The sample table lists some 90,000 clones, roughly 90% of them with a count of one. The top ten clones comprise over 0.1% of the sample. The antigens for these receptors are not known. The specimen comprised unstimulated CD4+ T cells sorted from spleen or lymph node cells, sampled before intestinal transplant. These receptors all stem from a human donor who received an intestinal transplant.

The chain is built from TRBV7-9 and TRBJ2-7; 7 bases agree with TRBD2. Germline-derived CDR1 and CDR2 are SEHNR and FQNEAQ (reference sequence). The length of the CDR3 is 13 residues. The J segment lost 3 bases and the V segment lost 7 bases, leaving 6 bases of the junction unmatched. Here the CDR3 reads CASTPWGGYEQYF. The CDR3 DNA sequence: TGTGCCAGCACCCCGTGGGGGGGCTACGAGCAGTACTTC.

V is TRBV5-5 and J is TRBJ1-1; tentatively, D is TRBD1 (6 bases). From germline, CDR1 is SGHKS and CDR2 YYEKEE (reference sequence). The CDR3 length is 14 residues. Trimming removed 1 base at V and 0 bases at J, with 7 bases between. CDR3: CASSLQGMNTEAFF. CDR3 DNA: TGTGCCAGCAGCTTGCAGGGGATGAACACTGAAGCTTTCTTT.

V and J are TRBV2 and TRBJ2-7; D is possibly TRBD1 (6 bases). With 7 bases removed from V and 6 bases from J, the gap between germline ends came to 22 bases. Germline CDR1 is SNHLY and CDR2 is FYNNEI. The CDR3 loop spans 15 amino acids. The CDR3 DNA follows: TGTGCCAGCACCGAACAGGGATCCGGGTGGTCCGAGCAGTACTTC. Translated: CASTEQGSGWSEQYF.

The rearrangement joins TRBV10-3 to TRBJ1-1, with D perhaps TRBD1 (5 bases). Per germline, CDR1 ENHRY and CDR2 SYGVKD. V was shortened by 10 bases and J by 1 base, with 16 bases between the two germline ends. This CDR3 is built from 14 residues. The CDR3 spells CATGRGGANTEAFF. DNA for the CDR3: TGTGCCACAGGGAGGGGCGGGGCGAACACTGAAGCTTTCTTT.

In nucleotides, the CDR3 is TGCAGCGTTGGGGACGGGACATCCTATGGCTACACCTTC. It specifies CSVGDGTSYGYTF. The genes are TRBV29-1 and TRBJ1-2; maybe TRBD1 (6 bases). The CDR3 contains 13 residues. The V gene's germline CDR1 is SQVTM and CDR2 ANQGSEA. Deletions cut 4 bases from V and 4 bases from J, with 13 bases between.

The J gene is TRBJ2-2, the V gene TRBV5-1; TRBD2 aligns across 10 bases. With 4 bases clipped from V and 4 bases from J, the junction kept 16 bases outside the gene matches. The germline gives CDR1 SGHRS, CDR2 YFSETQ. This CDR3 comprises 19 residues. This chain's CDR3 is CASSRVLLAGDDPTGELFF. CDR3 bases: TGCGCCAGCAGCCGGGTCCTTCTAGCGGGGGACGATCCCACCGGGGAGCTGTTTTTT.

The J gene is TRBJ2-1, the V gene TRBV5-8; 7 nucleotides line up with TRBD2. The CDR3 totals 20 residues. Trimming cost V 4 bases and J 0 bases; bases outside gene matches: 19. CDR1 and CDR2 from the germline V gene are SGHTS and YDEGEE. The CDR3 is CASSLTPRASGLSSYNEQFF. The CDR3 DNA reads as TGTGCCAGCAGCCTAACCCCGCGGGCTAGCGGCCTGAGCTCCTACAATGAGCAGTTCTTC.

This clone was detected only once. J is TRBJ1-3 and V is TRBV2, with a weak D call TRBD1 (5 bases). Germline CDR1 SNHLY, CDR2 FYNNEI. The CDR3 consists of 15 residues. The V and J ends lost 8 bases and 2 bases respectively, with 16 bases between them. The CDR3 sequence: CASGVRVMAGNTIYF. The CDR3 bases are TGTGCCAGCGGGGTCAGGGTAATGGCTGGAAACACCATATATTTT.

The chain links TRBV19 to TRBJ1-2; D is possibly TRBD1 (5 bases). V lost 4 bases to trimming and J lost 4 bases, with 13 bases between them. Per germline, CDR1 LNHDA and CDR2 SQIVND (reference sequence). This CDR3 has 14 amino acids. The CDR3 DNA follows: TGTGCCAGTAGTACGACGGCAGGGCTCTATGGCTACACCTTC. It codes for CASSTTAGLYGYTF.

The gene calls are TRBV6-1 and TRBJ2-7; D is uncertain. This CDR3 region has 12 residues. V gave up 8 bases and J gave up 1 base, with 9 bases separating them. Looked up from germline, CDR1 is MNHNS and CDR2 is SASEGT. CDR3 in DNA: TGTGCCAGCCGTGCCTTGTCCTACGAGCAGTACTTC. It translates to CASRALSYEQYF.

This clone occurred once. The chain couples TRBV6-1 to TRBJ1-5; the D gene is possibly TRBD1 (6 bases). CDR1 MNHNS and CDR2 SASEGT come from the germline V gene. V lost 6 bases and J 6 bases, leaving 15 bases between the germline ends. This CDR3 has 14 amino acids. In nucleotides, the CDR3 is TGTGCCAGCAGGTTTCAGGGGCACGGTCAGCCCCAGCATTTT. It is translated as CASRFQGHGQPQHF.

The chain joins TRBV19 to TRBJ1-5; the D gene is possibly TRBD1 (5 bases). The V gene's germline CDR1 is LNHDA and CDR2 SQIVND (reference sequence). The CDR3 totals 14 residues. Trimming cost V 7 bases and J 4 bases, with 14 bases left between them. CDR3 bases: TGTGCCAGTAAAAGCTCACAGGCGAATCAGCCCCAGCATTTT. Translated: CASKSSQANQPQHF. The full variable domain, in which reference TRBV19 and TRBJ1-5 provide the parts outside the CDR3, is DGGITQSPKYLFRKEGQNVTLSCEQNLNHDAMYWYRQDPGQGLRLIYYSQIVNDFQKGDIAEGYSVSREKKESFPLTVTSAQKNPTAFYLCASKSSQANQPQHFGDGTRLSIL.

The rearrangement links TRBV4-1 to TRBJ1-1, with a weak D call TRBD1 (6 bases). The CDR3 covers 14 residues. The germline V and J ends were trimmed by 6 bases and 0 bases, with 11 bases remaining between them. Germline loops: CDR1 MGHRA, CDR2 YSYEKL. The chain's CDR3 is CASRDSLLNTEAFF. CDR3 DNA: TGCGCCAGCAGGGACAGCCTCTTGAACACTGAAGCTTTCTTT.

The CDR3, as DNA: TGTGCCAGCAGCTTACCTGGGGGACAAGCGAACACCGGGGAGCTGTTTTTT. Amino acids: CASSLPGGQANTGELFF. The chain links TRBV7-8 to TRBJ2-2, with D possibly being TRBD1 (6 bases). Germline V gives CDR1 SGHVS, CDR2 FQNEAQ. CDR3 size: 17 residues. V shed 2 bases and J shed 0 bases, with 13 bases lying between them. The entire variable domain, with the rest obtained from reference TRBV7-8 and TRBJ2-2, is as follows: GAGVSQSPRYKVAKRGQDVALRCDPISGHVSLFWYQQALGQGPEFLTYFQNEAQLDKSGLPSDRFFAERPEGSVSTLKIQRTQQEDSAVYLCASSLPGGQANTGELFFGEGSRLTVL.

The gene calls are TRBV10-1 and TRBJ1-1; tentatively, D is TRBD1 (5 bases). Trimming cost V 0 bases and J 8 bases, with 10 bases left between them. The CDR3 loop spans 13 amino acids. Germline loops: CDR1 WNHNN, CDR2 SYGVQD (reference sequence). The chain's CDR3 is CASSESGTVEAFF. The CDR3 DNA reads TGCGCCAGCAGTGAGTCTGGGACTGTAGAAGCTTTCTTT.

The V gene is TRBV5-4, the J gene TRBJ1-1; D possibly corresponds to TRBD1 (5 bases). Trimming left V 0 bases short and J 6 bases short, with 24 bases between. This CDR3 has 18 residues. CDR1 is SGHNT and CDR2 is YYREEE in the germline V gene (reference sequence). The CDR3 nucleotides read TGTGCCAGCAGCTTGGGTGAGTATCAGGGAATGAAGTACGCTGAAGCTTTCTTT. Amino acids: CASSLGEYQGMKYAEAFF.

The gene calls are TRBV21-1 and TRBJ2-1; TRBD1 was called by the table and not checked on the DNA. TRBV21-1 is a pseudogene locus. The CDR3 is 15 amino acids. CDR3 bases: TGTGCCAGCAGCAAACCGGGACAGTCCTACAATGAGCAGTTCTTC. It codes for CASSKPGQSYNEQFF.